This passage covers 7 T cell receptor beta chains from one sample sequenced in a study of immune characterization of retroperitoneal liposarcoma. One entry per CDR3 protein results from TCRdb running MiXCR on the PCR reads. The table includes about 8,200 distinct CDR3 sequences, about two fifths detected once. The sequenced material came from tumor tissue. These receptors originate from a male donor with retroperitoneal liposarcoma.

This clonotype came up a few times. The V call is TRBV11-2, the J call TRBJ2-2; 7 nucleotides agree with TRBD2. With 5 bases clipped from V and 7 bases from J, the junction kept 7 bases outside the gene matches. Looked up from germline, CDR1 is SGHAT and CDR2 is FQNNGV. This CDR3 spans 14 amino acids. The chain's CDR3 is CASSPRTRHGELFF. The CDR3 DNA reads as TGTGCCAGCAGCCCAAGGACTAGACACGGGGAGCTGTTTTTT.

The gene calls are TRBV27 and TRBJ2-3; D is unresolved. This CDR3 is built from 13 residues. Trimming took off 8 bases at V and 0 bases at J, with 9 bases between the two ends. CDR1 MNHEY and CDR2 SMNVEV come from the germline V gene (reference sequence). CDR3 sequence reads: CASRPPSTDTQYF. CDR3 nucleotide sequence: TGTGCCAGCCGTCCCCCTAGCACAGATACGCAGTATTTT.

The chain couples TRBV7-2 to TRBJ2-5; possibly TRBD1 for D (6 bases). This CDR3 contains 13 residues. V was clipped by 5 bases and J by 4 bases, with 11 bases between them. Germline assignment: CDR1 SGHTA and CDR2 FQGNSA. The CDR3 DNA reads as TGTGCCAGCAGCACCTGGACAGCAGAGACCCAGTACTTC. This sequence encodes CASSTWTAETQYF.

This chain links TRBV12-3 or TRBV12-4 with TRBJ2-1; perhaps TRBD1 as D (6 bases). The end of the DNA is better explained by TRBJ2-7, so the J call may be wrong. There are 14 residues in the CDR3. The chain's CDR3 is CASRPSDRPYEQYF. Written as DNA, the CDR3 is TGTGCCAGCAGACCTTCGGACAGACCCTACGAGCAGTACTTC.

This chain links TRBV6-1 with TRBJ2-1, with a tentative D call TRBD2 (6 bases). The J call may be incorrect, as the DNA end agrees better with TRBJ2-7. This CDR3 comprises 16 residues. The germline gives CDR1 MNHNS, CDR2 SASEGT. The CDR3 DNA follows: TGTGCCAGCAGTGAAGCGCGCGGGGACCCCTACAATGAGCAGTACTTC. This encodes CASSEARGDPYNEQYF.

CDR3 nucleotides: TGTGCCAGCAGCCCCCCCCTAGCGGGAGTTCGGAATGAGCAGTTCTTC. Translated: CASSPPLAGVRNEQFF. The V and J genes are TRBV11-2 and TRBJ2-1, with TRBD2 matching over 10 bases. The CDR3 sequence is 16 residues long. V lost 5 bases to trimming and J lost 7 bases; unmatched junction nucleotides: 11. Germline loops: CDR1 SGHAT, CDR2 FQNNGV.

This clonotype has just a few counts. V and J are TRBV6-1 and TRBJ2-1, with 9 positions matching TRBD2. Germline V gives CDR1 MNHNS, CDR2 SASEGT. There are 14 residues in the CDR3. V dropped 7 bases and J dropped 9; count of bases not matched to a gene: 10. CDR3 nucleotide sequence: TGTGCCAGCAAGGTGGCGGGAGGGGATAGTGAGCAGTTCTTC. It translates to CASKVAGGDSEQFF.